This TCR beta chain was captured by sequencing in a study of cytomegalovirus exposure and HLA in healthy donors. 60 Vbeta and 13 Jbeta primers were used in PCR. Authors' processing steps: Roughly 11 million shared chains were among the roughly 78 million unique TCR beta chains that a later analysis counted. Profiling relied on immunoSEQ multiplex PCR, and the TCRdb table lists in-frame clones only, not all of them. V, J and clone size are taken as reported in that table, and D and trimming were inferred from the DNA itself. Of 110,000 to 150,000 clones detected, 70% to 85% appear once; the ten largest clones hold roughly 10%. Regarding the study as a whole: In a later analysis, an Asian-associated ancestry cluster reportedly showed fewer N-insertions than the approximately 700-donor mean.

Healthy bone marrow donors supplied every sample. Germline V lookup: CDR1 MNHEY, CDR2 SMNVEV (reference sequence). The CDR3 covers 15 residues. V dropped 10 bases and J dropped 1 base, with 19 bases sitting between them. A note on this clone: What it binds is not known.

Sequences were obtained from PBMCs. The sequence came from a woman aged 55-70 years in good health and CMV-seropositive. This chain joins TRBV27 and TRBJ1-1, with TRBD1 as a possible D gene (5 bases). The CDR3 nucleotides are TGTGCCACCGGGCGCGGGACCGACCCGAACACTGAAGCTTTCTTT. As protein: CATGRGTDPNTEAFF.